A selection of T cell receptor beta chains follows, all from one sample in a study of metastatic and nonmetastatic thyroid tumors. TCRdb re-clonotyped the PCR reads via MiXCR. The table records roughly 20,000 clones, under 35% of them present only once. The sequenced material came from blood. These receptors all stem from a female donor with papillary thyroid cancer or a benign thyroid nodule (not recorded which). Some clones in this sample may be carry-over from other donors' samples. CDR3s include the opening cysteine and the closing phenylalanine or tryptophan. A D gene is named only where the DNA matches it firmly. For some rows the clone size is stated as once, few or many, or as a class when expanded; others skip it.

clone size,J gene,V gene,D gene,CDR3 protein,CDR3 DNA
few,TRBJ2-7,TRBV6-1,NA,CATRGISLYEQYF,TGTGCCACCAGGGGAATTTCTCTCTACGAGCAGTACTTC
medium-sized,TRBJ1-6,TRBV20-1,TRBD1,CSAISGTGQSPLHF,TGCAGTGCTATATCCGGGACAGGGCAATCACCCCTCCACTTT
medium-sized,TRBJ1-1,TRBV27,TRBD1,CASRRDRDVNTEAFF,TGTGCCAGCAGGAGGGACAGGGATGTGAACACTGAAGCTTTCTTT
NA,TRBJ1-1,TRBV15,TRBD1,CATKPSPAGGAYTEAFF,TGTGCCACCAAACCAAGTCCGGCAGGGGGCGCATATACTGAAGCTTTCTTT
many,TRBJ2-1,TRBV11-2,TRBD2,CASSLDHAAGINEQFF,TGTGCCAGCAGCTTAGATCACGCAGCGGGGATCAATGAGCAGTTCTTC
many,TRBJ1-6,TRBV19,NA,CASSKQHPAATFVTLHF,TGTGCCAGTAGTAAACAACACCCGGCAGCGACCTTTGTAACCCTCCACTTT
NA,TRBJ2-1,TRBV4-1,NA,CASSPTGIYNEQLF,TGCGCCAGCAGCCCCACAGGGATTTACAATGAGCAGCTCTTC
NA,TRBJ2-7,TRBV20-1,NA,CSAQGDFSYEQYF,TGCAGTGCTCAGGGGGACTTCTCCTACGAGCAGTACTTC
many,TRBJ2-3,TRBV20-1,TRBD2,CSAHSGRGTDTQYF,TGCAGTGCTCATAGCGGGAGAGGCACAGATACGCAGTATTTT
few,TRBJ2-1,TRBV6-1,NA,CASSDGTVTYNEQFF,TGTGCCAGCAGCGACGGGACGGTCACTTACAATGAGCAGTTCTTC
NA,TRBJ2-7,TRBV29-1,TRBD2,CSSRLAIYEQYF,TGCAGCTCCAGACTAGCGATCTACGAGCAGTACTTC
medium-sized,TRBJ2-5,TRBV6-2/TRBV6-3,NA,CASSYSGPPREEYF,TGTGCCAGCAGTTACTCGGGACCACCAAGAGAAGAGTACTTC
many,TRBJ2-2,TRBV19,NA,CASIMSGRGSTGELFF,TGTGCCAGTATTATGTCGGGCAGGGGTTCTACCGGGGAGCTGTTTTTT
NA,TRBJ2-1,TRBV4-1,TRBD1,CASSQDQTMWTGGSYNEQFF,TGCGCCAGCAGCCAAGACCAGACCATGTGGACAGGGGGGTCCTACAATGAGCAGTTCTTC
NA,TRBJ2-7,TRBV7-2,NA,CASMITDYEQYF,TGTGCCAGCATGATAACTGACTACGAGCAGTACTTC
NA,TRBJ2-5,TRBV18,TRBD2,CASSALAGREETQYF,TGTGCCAGCTCAGCGCTAGCGGGGAGGGAAGAGACCCAGTACTTC
few,TRBJ1-5,TRBV12-3/TRBV12-4,TRBD1,CASSPPGGPNQPQHF,TGTGCCAGCAGCCCCCCAGGGGGCCCAAATCAGCCCCAGCATTTT
NA,TRBJ1-1,TRBV7-2,NA,CASSHRVMKTEAFF,TGTGCCAGCAGCCATCGCGTTATGAAAACTGAAGCTTTCTTT
NA,TRBJ1-2,TRBV6-1,NA,CAIGGSNYGYTF,TGTGCCATTGGGGGCAGCAACTATGGCTACACCTTC
many,TRBJ1-5,TRBV29-1,NA,CSVELGMGRSNQPQHF,TGCAGCGTTGAACTGGGAATGGGTCGGAGCAATCAGCCCCAGCATTTT
many,TRBJ2-5,TRBV19,TRBD1,CASSMGAGGDETQYF,TGTGCCAGTAGTATGGGGGCAGGGGGAGATGAGACCCAGTACTTC
medium-sized,TRBJ1-3,TRBV7-8,NA,CASSPGRAGNTIYF,TGTGCCAGCAGCCCGGGGCGTGCTGGAAACACCATATATTTT
many,TRBJ1-2,TRBV20-1,TRBD1,CSAERTGGGYTF,TGCAGTGCTGAAAGGACAGGGGGTGGCTACACCTTC
NA,TRBJ1-1,TRBV7-2,NA,CASSRTTNTEAFF,TGTGCCAGCAGCCGGACAACGAACACTGAAGCTTTCTTT
NA,TRBJ1-3,TRBV11-1,TRBD1,CASSSGQGALSGNTIYF,TGTGCCAGCAGCTCGGGACAGGGGGCTTTATCTGGAAACACCATATATTTT
many,TRBJ2-1,TRBV4-2,TRBD1,CASSHPDRASYNEQFF,TGTGCCAGCAGCCACCCCGACAGGGCGTCCTACAATGAGCAGTTCTTC
NA,TRBJ2-7,TRBV11-2,NA,CASSLVDVVYEQYF,TGTGCCAGCAGCTTAGTCGACGTAGTCTACGAGCAGTACTTC
once,TRBJ1-1,TRBV30,NA,CACSLGAEAFF,TGTGCCTGCTCACTGGGGGCTGAAGCTTTCTTT
NA,TRBJ2-1,TRBV7-2,TRBD2,CASSLRYGTSGRAGEQFF,TGTGCCAGCAGCTTACGCTACGGGACTAGCGGGAGAGCTGGTGAGCAGTTCTTC
NA,TRBJ2-3,TRBV5-1,NA,CASGFRSSTDTQYF,TGCGCCAGCGGGTTCCGGAGTAGCACAGATACGCAGTATTTT
many,TRBJ1-1,TRBV20-1,NA,CSAREGNVGWGNTEAFF,TGCAGTGCTAGAGAAGGGAACGTTGGTTGGGGGAACACTGAAGCTTTCTTT
many,TRBJ1-2,TRBV5-4,NA,CASSLRGSWSGYTF,TGTGCCAGCAGCTTGCGGGGAAGCTGGTCTGGCTACACCTTC
NA,TRBJ2-7,TRBV7-3,TRBD1,CASSSNHRGEQYF,TGCGCCAGCAGCTCGAACCACAGGGGAGAGCAGTACTTC
NA,TRBJ2-3,TRBV19,NA,CASSILPGTDTQYF,TGTGCCAGTAGTATACTCCCGGGCACAGATACGCAGTATTTT
NA,TRBJ2-7,TRBV6-1,NA,CASSPGQVLEQYF,TGTGCCAGCAGTCCCGGTCAGGTCCTCGAGCAGTACTTC
many,TRBJ2-2,TRBV24-1,TRBD1,CATQRTGEIGGELFF,TGTGCCACTCAACGGACAGGGGAGATTGGCGGGGAGCTGTTTTTT
NA,TRBJ2-2,TRBV14,TRBD1,CASSRFSDRANTGELFF,TGTGCCAGCAGTCGTTTCTCGGACAGGGCGAACACCGGGGAGCTGTTTTTT
many,TRBJ1-1,TRBV7-2,TRBD1,CASSRIDRGFSEAFF,TGTGCCAGCAGCAGGATTGACAGGGGTTTTTCTGAAGCTTTCTTT
few,TRBJ1-2,TRBV7-8,NA,CASSLNSIGYTF,TGTGCCAGCAGCTTAAATAGTATTGGCTACACCTTC
few,TRBJ1-1,TRBV28,NA,CASSFSGRGNTEDFF,TGTGCAAGCAGTTTCTCAGGGAGGGGGAACACTGAAGATTTCTTT
medium-sized,TRBJ1-1,TRBV28,NA,CASSLDTPTEAFF,TGTGCCAGCAGTTTAGACACCCCGACTGAAGCTTTCTTT
NA,TRBJ2-3,TRBV6-4,NA,CASSESLASSTDTQYF,TGTGCCAGCAGTGAATCCCTAGCGTCTAGCACAGATACGCAGTATTTT
NA,TRBJ1-5,TRBV6-1,NA,CSSSQASFNQPQHF,TGTTCCAGCAGTCAGGCCAGCTTCAATCAGCCCCAGCATTTT
NA,TRBJ2-1,TRBV5-1,NA,CASSLDYSYNEQFF,TGCGCCAGCAGCCTTGACTACTCCTACAATGAGCAGTTCTTC
NA,TRBJ1-2,TRBV20-1,NA,CSASLQGHYGYTF,TGCAGTGCTAGCCTACAGGGTCACTATGGCTACACCTTC
NA,TRBJ1-1,TRBV29-1,NA,CSFGRVNTESFF,TGCAGCTTTGGGCGGGTTAACACTGAATCTTTCTTT
few,TRBJ2-7,TRBV2,TRBD1,CASRAGDRPYEQYF,TGTGCCAGCAGGGCCGGGGACAGGCCCTACGAGCAGTACTTC
few,TRBJ2-5,TRBV6-1,NA,CASSLGVGGWETQYF,TGTGCCAGCAGTCTCGGGGTTGGAGGGTGGGAGACCCAGTACTTC
many,TRBJ2-1,TRBV7-9,TRBD1,CASSNPPGQGPFSYNEQFF,TGTGCCAGCAGCAACCCTCCGGGACAGGGGCCTTTCTCCTACAATGAGCAGTTCTTC
medium-sized,TRBJ2-6,TRBV27,TRBD1,CASSLKGQGAPGANVLTF,TGTGCCAGCAGTTTGAAGGGACAGGGGGCACCTGGGGCCAACGTCCTGACTTTC
many,TRBJ1-4,TRBV6-1,NA,CATLPGSTTNEKLFF,TGTGCCACCCTCCCGGGAAGTACAACTAATGAAAAACTGTTTTTT
NA,TRBJ2-3,TRBV11-1,TRBD2,CASSQPNGGGGTDTQYF,TGTGCCAGCAGTCAACCCAATGGCGGGGGGGGAACAGATACGCAGTATTTT
NA,TRBJ2-2,TRBV10-3,NA,CAISVEGTGEPFF,TGTGCCATCAGTGTAGAGGGTACCGGGGAGCCGTTTTTT
few,TRBJ1-1,TRBV2,TRBD1,CASQGAWTEAFF,TGTGCCAGTCAGGGGGCATGGACTGAAGCTTTCTTT